These 2 T cell receptor beta chains were sequenced from one sample in a study of identical twins. TCRdb itself ran the 5' RACE reads through MiXCR, one entry per CDR3 protein. The profile shows about 480,000 distinct CDR3 sequences, over 12% of them singletons. The data also belong to a second study, concerning yellow fever vaccine responses in identical twins.

The sequencing sample was made of CD4+ T cells sorted from blood. Source of these receptors: a woman aged 18-29 years in good health.

Notes on this clonotype: A much bigger clone sits one base away, suggesting this may be a read error. This chain connects TRBV20-1 to TRBJ2-2, with a tentative D call TRBD1 (5 bases). Germline V gives CDR1 DFQATT, CDR2 SNEGSKA (reference sequence). CDR3 size: 14 residues. CDR3 in amino acids: CSAMSKDNTEELFF. CDR3 nucleotide sequence: TGCAGTGCTATGTCCAAGGACAACACCGAGGAGCTGTTTTTT.

The chain uses TRBV12-3 or TRBV12-4 and TRBJ2-6, with D unresolved. The CDR3 is 17 residues long. V was pared by 5 bases and J by 0 bases, with 14 bases between. DNA of the CDR3: TGTGCCAGCAGTCCATCCACAATGGCCTCTGGGGCCAACGTCCTGACTTTC. It specifies CASSPSTMASGANVLTF.